Listed below are T cell receptor beta chains from one sample, sequenced in a study of human T cells and chemical hapten exposure. Each CDR3 protein is one row after TCRdb ran MiXCR on the RACE reads. The top ten clones hold roughly 10% of a sample with over 50,000 distinct CDR3 sequences, roughly 9% of them seen once. Sample: whole blood, taken in connection with sensitization to the hapten diphenylcyclopropenone (DPC). All receptors derive from a woman younger than 45 with alopecia areata. Some clones in this sample may be carry-over from other donors' samples. The CDR3 runs from the conserved cysteine through the conserved F or W. D genes are given only for firm matches. The size of a clone is reported for some rows only, either as once, few or many, or as a class for expanded clones.

clone_size,j_call,d_call,v_call,cdr3_nt,cdr3_aa
many,TRBJ2-3,-,TRBV3-1,TGTGCCAGCAGCCATTTGAAGGATACGCAGTATTTT,CASSHLKDTQYF
-,TRBJ2-7,-,TRBV7-2,TGTGCCAGCAATTCGGAGAGGGCCCGAGGAATCCTAGGCTACGAGCAGTACTTC,CASNSERARGILGYEQYF
many,TRBJ1-2,-,TRBV28,TGTGCCAGCAGTTCATGGGGCGGGCCTAACTATGGCTACACCTTC,CASSSWGGPNYGYTF
-,TRBJ2-3,TRBD1,TRBV20-1,TGCAGTGCTAGAGCCGGGACAGGGGGCACAGATACGCAGTATTTT,CSARAGTGGTDTQYF
many,TRBJ1-1,TRBD1,TRBV10-3,TGTGCCATCAGTGACCGGGACAGGGCACCCCCTGAAGCTTTCTTT,CAISDRDRAPPEAFF
-,TRBJ2-3,-,TRBV29-1,TGCAGCGTTATCGCGCAGGGCACAGATACGCAGTATTTT,CSVIAQGTDTQYF
-,TRBJ1-1,-,TRBV2,TGTGCCAGCAGTGTTGCTGAAGCTTTCTTT,CASSVAEAFF
-,TRBJ2-7,-,TRBV6-6,TGTGCCAGCAGTTACTCAGGTCAGGCGACCCTCGAGCAGTACTTC,CASSYSGQATLEQYF
few,TRBJ1-1,-,TRBV20-1,TGCAGTGCTAGTCAAACGTTTCGGAACACTGAAGCTTTCTTT,CSASQTFRNTEAFF
many,TRBJ2-2,-,TRBV6-5,TGTGCCAGCAGTTACTCGAGACTCCCGGACACCGGGGAGCTGTTTTTT,CASSYSRLPDTGELFF
-,TRBJ2-1,-,TRBV3-1,TGTGCCAGCAGCCAAGGGGGACCGGGGAGTGGTGAGCAGTTCTTC,CASSQGGPGSGEQFF
-,TRBJ2-5,TRBD2,TRBV20-1,TGCAGTGCTAGAGGGGGTAGCGGGGGGACCATTGAGACCCAGTACTTC,CSARGGSGGTIETQYF
few,TRBJ2-2,-,TRBV28,TGTGCCAGCAGTTTTACAGGGTCGAACACCGGGGAGCTGTTTTTT,CASSFTGSNTGELFF
-,TRBJ2-3,TRBD2,TRBV7-2,TGTGCCAGCAGAACCCATAGCGGGGGGGCGAGGTACACGCAGTATTTT,CASRTHSGGARYTQYF
-,TRBJ2-1,-,TRBV3-1,TGTGCCAGCAGCCAAGCAGGGGCTCGATTCTTC,CASSQAGARFF
many,TRBJ2-7,-,TRBV3-1,TGTGCCAGCAGCCAATCGGGGCCCTCCTACGAGCAGTACTTC,CASSQSGPSYEQYF
few,TRBJ1-6,-,TRBV20-1,TGCAGTGCTAGAGCTTTCCTGGGACGGACCTATAATTCACCCCTCCACTTT,CSARAFLGRTYNSPLHF
-,TRBJ2-5,-,TRBV5-1,TGCGCCAGCACCCAGATGAGTGAGGGGCCAGAGACCCAGTACTTC,CASTQMSEGPETQYF
many,TRBJ2-7,TRBD2,TRBV29-1,TGCAGCGTTGAGATTAGCGGGGGGCATGACGAGCAGTACTTC,CSVEISGGHDEQYF
few,TRBJ2-7,TRBD2,TRBV6-1,TGTGCCAGCAGTGCCTGGGATTCGGGGGGCGAGCAGTACTTC,CASSAWDSGGEQYF
-,TRBJ2-3,TRBD2,TRBV9,TGTGCCAGCAGTGTTTATAGCGGGGGGGGAACAGATACGCAGTATTTT,CASSVYSGGGTDTQYF
few,TRBJ1-6,TRBD1,TRBV28,TGTGCCAGCAGTTTAGACAGGGGGCGAATAAGCTCCTATAATTCACCCCTCCACTTT,CASSLDRGRISSYNSPLHF
many,TRBJ1-4,-,TRBV7-2,TGTGCCAGCAGCTTAGACCCCAATGAAAAACTGTTTTTT,CASSLDPNEKLFF
few,TRBJ2-1,TRBD1,TRBV11-3,TGTGCCAGCAGCGGGGACAGGGAAGAGCAGTTCTTC,CASSGDREEQFF
many,TRBJ2-4,-,TRBV20-1,TGCAGTGCAAGGGAGCGAGCCAAAAACATTCAGTACTTC,CSARERAKNIQYF